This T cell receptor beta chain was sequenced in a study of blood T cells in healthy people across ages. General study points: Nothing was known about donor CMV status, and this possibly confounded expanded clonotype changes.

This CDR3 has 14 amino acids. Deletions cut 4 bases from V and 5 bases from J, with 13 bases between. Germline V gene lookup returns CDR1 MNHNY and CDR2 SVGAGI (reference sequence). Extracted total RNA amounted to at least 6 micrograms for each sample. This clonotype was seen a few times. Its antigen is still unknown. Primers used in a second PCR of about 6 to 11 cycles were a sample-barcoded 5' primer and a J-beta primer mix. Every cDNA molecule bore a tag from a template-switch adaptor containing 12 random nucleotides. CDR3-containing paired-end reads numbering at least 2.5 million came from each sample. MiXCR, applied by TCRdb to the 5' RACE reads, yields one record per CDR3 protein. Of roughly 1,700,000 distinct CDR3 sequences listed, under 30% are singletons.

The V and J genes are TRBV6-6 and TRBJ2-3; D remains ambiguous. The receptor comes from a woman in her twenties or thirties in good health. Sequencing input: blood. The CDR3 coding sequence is TGTGCCAGCAGTTCTAGTCTAGGTAGAGATACGCAGTATTTT. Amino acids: CASSSSLGRDTQYF.